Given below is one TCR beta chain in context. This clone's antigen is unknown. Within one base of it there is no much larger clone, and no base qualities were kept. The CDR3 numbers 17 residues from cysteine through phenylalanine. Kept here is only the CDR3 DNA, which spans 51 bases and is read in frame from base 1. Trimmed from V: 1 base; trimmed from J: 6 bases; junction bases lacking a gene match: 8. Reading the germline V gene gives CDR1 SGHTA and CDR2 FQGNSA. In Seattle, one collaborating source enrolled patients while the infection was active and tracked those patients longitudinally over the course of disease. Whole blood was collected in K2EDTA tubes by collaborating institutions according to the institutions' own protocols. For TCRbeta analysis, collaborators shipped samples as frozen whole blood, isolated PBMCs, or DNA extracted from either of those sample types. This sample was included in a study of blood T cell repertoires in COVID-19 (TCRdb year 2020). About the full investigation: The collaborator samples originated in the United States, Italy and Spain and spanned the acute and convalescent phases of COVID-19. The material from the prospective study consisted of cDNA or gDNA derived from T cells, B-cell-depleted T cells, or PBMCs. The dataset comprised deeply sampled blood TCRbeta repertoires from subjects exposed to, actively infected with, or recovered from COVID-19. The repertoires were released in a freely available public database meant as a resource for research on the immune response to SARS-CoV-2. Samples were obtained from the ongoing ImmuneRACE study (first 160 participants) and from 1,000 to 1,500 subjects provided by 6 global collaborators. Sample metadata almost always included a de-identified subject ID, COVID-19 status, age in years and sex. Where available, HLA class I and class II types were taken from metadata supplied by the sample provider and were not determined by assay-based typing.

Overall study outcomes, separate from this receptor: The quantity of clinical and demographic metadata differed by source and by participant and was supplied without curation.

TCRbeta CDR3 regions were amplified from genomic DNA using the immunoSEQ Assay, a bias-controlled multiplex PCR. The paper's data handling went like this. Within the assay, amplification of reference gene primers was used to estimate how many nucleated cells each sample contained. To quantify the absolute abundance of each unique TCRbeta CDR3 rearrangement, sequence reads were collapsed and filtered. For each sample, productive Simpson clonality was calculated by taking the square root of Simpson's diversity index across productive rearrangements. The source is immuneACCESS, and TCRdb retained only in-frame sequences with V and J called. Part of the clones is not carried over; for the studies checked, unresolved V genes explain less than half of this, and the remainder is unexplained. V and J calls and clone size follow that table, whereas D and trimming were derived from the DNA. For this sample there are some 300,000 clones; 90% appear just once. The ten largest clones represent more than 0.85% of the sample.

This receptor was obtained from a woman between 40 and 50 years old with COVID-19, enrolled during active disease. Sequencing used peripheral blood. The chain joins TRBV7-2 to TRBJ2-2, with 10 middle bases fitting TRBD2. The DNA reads TGTGCCAGCAGCTTAGAGGCTAGCGGGAGAATCTCCGGGGAGCTGTTTTTT. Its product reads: CASSLEASGRISGELFF. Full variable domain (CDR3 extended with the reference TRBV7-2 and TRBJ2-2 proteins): GAGVSQSPSNKVTEKGKDVELRCDPISGHTALYWYRQSLGQGLEFLIYFQGNSAPDKSGLPSDRFSAERTGGSVSTLTIQRTQQEDSAVYLCASSLEASGRISGELFFGEGSRLTVL.